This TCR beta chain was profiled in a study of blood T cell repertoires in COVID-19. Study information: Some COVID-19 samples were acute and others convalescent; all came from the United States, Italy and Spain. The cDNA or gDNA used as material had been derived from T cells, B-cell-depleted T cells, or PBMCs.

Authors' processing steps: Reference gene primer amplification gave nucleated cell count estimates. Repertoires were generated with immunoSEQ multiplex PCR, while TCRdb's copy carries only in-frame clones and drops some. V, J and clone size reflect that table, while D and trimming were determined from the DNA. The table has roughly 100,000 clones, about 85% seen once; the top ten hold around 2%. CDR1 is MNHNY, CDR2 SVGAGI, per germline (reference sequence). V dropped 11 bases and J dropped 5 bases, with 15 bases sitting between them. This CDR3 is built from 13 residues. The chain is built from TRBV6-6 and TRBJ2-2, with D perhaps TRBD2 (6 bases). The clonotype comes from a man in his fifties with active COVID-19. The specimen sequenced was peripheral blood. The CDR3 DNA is TGTGCCGCCTCGCGGGGTGGGACCGGGGAGCTGTTTTTT. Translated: CAASRGGTGELFF.